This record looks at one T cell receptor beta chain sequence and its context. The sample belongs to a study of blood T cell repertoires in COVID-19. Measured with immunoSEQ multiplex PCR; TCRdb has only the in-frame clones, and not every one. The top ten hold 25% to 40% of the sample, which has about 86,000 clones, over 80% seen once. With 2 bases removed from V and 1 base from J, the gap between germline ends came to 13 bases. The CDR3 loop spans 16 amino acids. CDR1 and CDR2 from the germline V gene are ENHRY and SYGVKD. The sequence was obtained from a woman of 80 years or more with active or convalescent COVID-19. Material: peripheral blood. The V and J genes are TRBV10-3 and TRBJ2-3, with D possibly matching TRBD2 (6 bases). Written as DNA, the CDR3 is TGTGCCATCAGTGAGAGGGGAGGAGGAGGCACAGATACGCAGTATTTT. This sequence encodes CAISERGGGGTDTQYF.